This is a list of T cell receptor beta chains from one sample in a study of Tregs in tolerant kidney transplant recipients. Antigens for these TCRs are unknown. Here immunoSEQ multiplex PCR was the method, and the copy in TCRdb shows in-frame clones only, minus some. The sample lists approximately 17,000 clones, approximately 60% seen once, with 3.2% in the top ten. The sequenced material came from Tregs from blood cultured with allogeneic cells. The receptors were gathered from a human donor in good health. Each CDR3 is given with its conserved first and last residue. A D gene is named only where the DNA matches it firmly. Rows may omit the clone size; those that give it use once, few, many or a size class.

TRBV6-5	15	TRBJ1-2	TRBD1	few	TGTGCCAGCACTCGGACAGGGGGCGCTTTCTATGGCTACACCTTC	CASTRTGGAFYGYTF
TRBV6-6	14	TRBJ1-1	NA	NA	TGTGCCAGCAGCCGAGGACAGAGGAACACTGAAGCTTTCTTT	CASSRGQRNTEAFF
TRBV7-9	14	TRBJ1-5	NA	NA	TGTGCCAGCAGCTTAGCCGGGGCCGGACAGCCCCAGCATTTT	CASSLAGAGQPQHF
TRBV6-5	15	TRBJ2-7	NA	medium-sized	TGTGCCAGCAGTTCCCGCCCTTTCGGGTCTTACGAGCAGTACTTC	CASSSRPFGSYEQYF
TRBV27	16	TRBJ2-3	NA	NA	TGTGCCAGCAGTTCGGGTCCTTGGGTAGAACAAAATACGCAGTATTTT	CASSSGPWVEQNTQYF
TRBV15	15	TRBJ1-1	NA	NA	TGTGCCACCAGCAGAGATCCCGGGGTTCACACTGAAGCTTTCTTT	CATSRDPGVHTEAFF
TRBV2	13	TRBJ1-5	NA	NA	TGTGCCACTACGGCGGGCGGGACTCAGCCCCAGCATTTT	CATTAGGTQPQHF
TRBV12-5	17	TRBJ1-5	TRBD1	NA	TGTGCTAGTGGTTTGGGACAGGGGGCTGGAGGCAATCAGCCCCAGCATTTT	CASGLGQGAGGNQPQHF
TRBV18	14	TRBJ2-7	NA	few	TGTGCCAGCTCACCAAGCAGGGCATCTTACGAGCAGTACTTC	CASSPSRASYEQYF
TRBV6-5	13	TRBJ2-7	NA	NA	TGTGCCAGCAGCAGGGCAGGGGATGGGGAGCAGTACTTC	CASSRAGDGEQYF
TRBV19	16	TRBJ2-7	TRBD1	few	TGTGCCAGTAGTATCGGGACAGGGAGAATCGGATACGAGCAGTACTTC	CASSIGTGRIGYEQYF
TRBV11-3	13	TRBJ2-7	NA	medium-sized	TGTGCCAGCGCCTCCCGGACTTTCTACGAGCAGTACTTC	CASASRTFYEQYF
TRBV6-6	11	TRBJ2-7	NA	NA	TGTGCCAGCACCCGGGCCTACGAGCAGTACTTC	CASTRAYEQYF
TRBV6-5	14	TRBJ2-1	NA	NA	TGTGCCAGCAGTTACAAGCACCCCTGGGATGAGCAGTTCTTC	CASSYKHPWDEQFF
TRBV30	14	TRBJ1-4	NA	medium-sized	TGTGCCTGGAGTGTACTTACATCCCGACGGAAACTGTTTTTT	CAWSVLTSRRKLFF
TRBV6-1	11	TRBJ1-1	NA	few	TGTGCCAGTGGGAGGGTCGCTGAAGCTTTCTTT	CASGRVAEAFF
TRBV27	18	TRBJ2-1	TRBD2	NA	TGTGCCAGCAGTCCCCGACCGGGACTAGCGGCTTCCTACAATGAGCAGTTCTTC	CASSPRPGLAASYNEQFF
TRBV30	17	TRBJ2-3	TRBD2	NA	TGTGCCTGGAGTGTAGGAGTAGCGGGCCTGCGGACAGATACGCAGTATTTT	CAWSVGVAGLRTDTQYF
TRBV27	14	TRBJ2-7	TRBD1	NA	TGTGCCAGCACCGAGAGGGACAGGACCTACGAGCAGTACTTC	CASTERDRTYEQYF
TRBV29-1	10	TRBJ2-3	NA	NA	TGCAGCGTAGGAGCAGATACGCAGTATTTT	CSVGADTQYF
TRBV11-2	15	TRBJ2-7	TRBD2	NA	TGTGCCAGCAGCTCTATGCTAGCGGGGGCCTACGAGCAGTACTTC	CASSSMLAGAYEQYF
TRBV19	13	TRBJ2-3	NA	NA	TGTGCCAGTATGGCCAGGAGCACAGATACGCAGTATTTT	CASMARSTDTQYF
TRBV7-3	15	TRBJ2-7	NA	NA	TGTGCCAGCAGCCCCGGGCGCGGGAAATCCTACGAGCAGTACTTC	CASSPGRGKSYEQYF
TRBV5-1	13	TRBJ2-2	NA	NA	TGCGCCAGCAGCTCGCTGGACACCGGGGAGCTGTTTTTT	CASSSLDTGELFF
TRBV28	16	TRBJ1-4	NA	NA	TGTGCCAGCAGTTTGCGGGGGAAGGGCGGTGACGAAAAACTGTTTTTT	CASSLRGKGGDEKLFF
TRBV14	15	TRBJ2-7	TRBD2	NA	TGTGCCAGCAGCCCCTTACTAGCGGGAGCCTACGAGCAGTACTTC	CASSPLLAGAYEQYF
TRBV25-1	14	TRBJ2-2	NA	NA	TGTGCCAGCAGGTTCGGGGCTCGGGCCGGGGAGCTGTTTTTT	CASRFGARAGELFF
TRBV6-5	16	TRBJ1-6	NA	NA	TGTGCCAGCAGTTCTTCTGTTTTAGGGGTTAATTCACCCCTCCACTTT	CASSSSVLGVNSPLHF
TRBV15	13	TRBJ1-4	NA	once	TGTGCCACCACAAGAGGGACTAATGAAAAACTGTTTTTT	CATTRGTNEKLFF
TRBV10-3	15	TRBJ1-4	NA	NA	TGTGCCATCAGTGAAAATGTTGGGGGTAATGAAAAACTGTTTTTT	CAISENVGGNEKLFF
TRBV7-9	17	TRBJ2-3	NA	NA	TGTGCCAGCAGACAAGGACGCGGGGGCCCCAGCACAGATACGCAGTATTTT	CASRQGRGGPSTDTQYF
TRBV6-1	17	TRBJ2-5	NA	NA	TGTGCCAGCAGTGACGATCCTAGCGGAGGGGGTAGGGAGACCCAGTACTTC	CASSDDPSGGGRETQYF
TRBV19	13	TRBJ2-7	NA	once	TGTGCCAGTAGTCCGGGGACATTCTACGAGCAGTACTTC	CASSPGTFYEQYF
TRBV6-5	14	TRBJ2-3	TRBD2	NA	TGTGCCAGCAGGCTGACTAGCGGGGCTGATACGCAGTATTTT	CASRLTSGADTQYF
TRBV5-6	13	TRBJ1-2	NA	NA	TGTGCCAGCAGCTTCGGCAGGGAATATGGCTACACCTTC	CASSFGREYGYTF
TRBV6-5	14	TRBJ1-2	NA	few	TGTGCCAGCAGTTACAGAAGGGTCCAAAGTGGCTACACCTTC	CASSYRRVQSGYTF
TRBV2	14	TRBJ1-4	NA	once	TGTGCCAGCAGTGGGCTAGACTCGAATGAAAAACTGTTTTTT	CASSGLDSNEKLFF
TRBV2	16	TRBJ2-7	NA	medium-sized	TGTGCCAGCAGTGAACTAGCCGTAACCCCTCGGCACGAGCAGTACTTC	CASSELAVTPRHEQYF
TRBV19	14	TRBJ2-1	NA	NA	TGTGCCAGTAGTCCTCGAATAAGCTACAATGAGCAGTTCTTC	CASSPRISYNEQFF
TRBV18	16	TRBJ1-4	NA	NA	TGTGCCAGCTCACCACGTGGGGGCAGAGCTAATGAAAAACTGTTTTTT	CASSPRGGRANEKLFF
TRBV5-1	15	TRBJ1-1	TRBD1	many	TGCGCCTCCCTACCGGTTCAGGGGGCTCCCACTGAAGCTTTCTTT	CASLPVQGAPTEAFF
TRBV11-2	13	TRBJ2-3	NA	NA	TGTGCCAGCAGCTTAGTTCGCACAGATACGCAGTATTTT	CASSLVRTDTQYF
TRBV7-2	15	TRBJ1-5	NA	NA	TGTGCCAGCAGCTTAGCGCCGGGGGGGCATCAGCCCCAGCATTTT	CASSLAPGGHQPQHF
TRBV4-3	15	TRBJ2-7	TRBD1	once	TGCGCCAGCAGCCAAGGGACAGGGCTACCCCACGAGCAGTACTTC	CASSQGTGLPHEQYF
TRBV5-4	15	TRBJ2-5	TRBD1	few	TGTGCCAGCAGCTCCCGACAGGGGTTCGGAGAGACCCAGTACTTC	CASSSRQGFGETQYF
TRBV11-3	14	TRBJ1-1	NA	NA	TGTGCCAGCAGCTTAGGGGCGGAGAACACTGAAGCTTTCTTT	CASSLGAENTEAFF
TRBV10-3	14	TRBJ1-3	TRBD1	NA	TGTGCCATCAGGACAGGGTGGTCCGGAAACACCATATATTTT	CAIRTGWSGNTIYF
TRBV19	16	TRBJ1-3	NA	few	TGTGCCAGTAGTACCAATCAGCTTACCTCTGGAAACACCATATATTTT	CASSTNQLTSGNTIYF
TRBV7-2	12	TRBJ2-1	NA	few	TGTGCCAGCAGAAAAGACAGTAACGAGCAGTTCTTC	CASRKDSNEQFF
TRBV4-2	16	TRBJ2-7	TRBD2	NA	TGTGCCAGCAGCCTCCCCGGGGGGGGAACTAACTACGAGCAGTACTTC	CASSLPGGGTNYEQYF
TRBV7-6	14	TRBJ2-2	NA	NA	TGTGCCAGCAGCCCCGTCAGGCTGACCGGGGAGCTGTTTTTT	CASSPVRLTGELFF
TRBV7-2	12	TRBJ1-1	NA	NA	TGTGCCAGCACCCCCCAAGAGGGAAGGGCTTTCTTT	CASTPQEGRAFF
TRBV14	13	TRBJ1-2	NA	few	TGTGCCAGCAGCCAGTCGACAGGCTATGGCTACACCTTC	CASSQSTGYGYTF
TRBV10-1	15	TRBJ1-2	NA	NA	TGCGCCAGCAGTGACTCCGGGACAATCCACTATGGCTACACCTTC	CASSDSGTIHYGYTF
TRBV7-3	17	TRBJ2-6	NA	NA	TGTGCCAGCAGCCCCCCCACAGGCTCCTCTGGGGCCAACGTCCTGACTTTC	CASSPPTGSSGANVLTF
TRBV11-3	14	TRBJ2-5	NA	NA	TGTGCCAGCAGCCGCGGGGACTCCGAAGAGACCCAGTACTTC	CASSRGDSEETQYF
TRBV4-2	16	TRBJ2-6	TRBD2	NA	TGTGCCAGCAGGCTAGCGGGAGAGTCTGGGGCCAACGTCCTGACTTTC	CASRLAGESGANVLTF
TRBV4-1	17	TRBJ2-1	TRBD1	few	TGCGCCAGCAGCCATCCCCGAGACAGGGTTTATCGGAATGAGCAGTTCTTC	CASSHPRDRVYRNEQFF
TRBV29-1	13	TRBJ1-2	TRBD1	NA	TGCAGCGTTGACGCAGGGGGCGCTTGGGGCTACACCTTC	CSVDAGGAWGYTF
TRBV4-2	15	TRBJ2-3	TRBD2	few	TGTGCCAGCACCCGGATGGCGGGAGCGGCGGATACGCAGTATTTT	CASTRMAGAADTQYF